This TCR beta chain is drawn from a study of HIV-infected patients and healthy controls. This clonotype was counted a few times. Trimming cost V 6 bases and J 4 bases, with 13 bases left between them. The CDR3 totals 14 residues. The germline gives CDR1 LNHDA, CDR2 SQIVND (reference sequence). TCRdb fed the 5' RACE reads into MiXCR, producing one record per CDR3 protein. The repertoire has 18,000 or so distinct CDR3 sequences, less than 20% of them found once; the top ten carry 24%. V is TRBV19 and J is TRBJ1-5; possibly TRBD1 for D (5 bases). The TCR comes from a human donor in good health. The material sequenced was CD8+ T cells from blood. CDR3 bases: TGTGCCAGTAGATGGCAGGGAGGGAATCAGCCCCAGCATTTT. Protein sequence: CASRWQGGNQPQHF. Looking up the rest from reference TRBV19 and TRBJ1-5 gives the full variable domain: DGGITQSPKYLFRKEGQNVTLSCEQNLNHDAMYWYRQDPGQGLRLIYYSQIVNDFQKGDIAEGYSVSREKKESFPLTVTSAQKNPTAFYLCASRWQGGNQPQHFGDGTRLSIL.